Each of the 24 T cell receptor beta chains below was sequenced from the same sample in a study of blood T cell repertoires in COVID-19. Only in-frame clones appear in the TCRdb table, and some are missing; sequencing was by immunoSEQ multiplex PCR. The sample includes some 120,000 clones, around 90% seen only once; the top ten take 3.5% to 5.5%. The material sequenced was peripheral blood. These receptors were collected from a man in his fifties or sixties with COVID-19, enrolled during active disease.

The V call is TRBV28, the J call TRBJ1-1; tentatively, D is TRBD1 (5 bases). The CDR3 contains 13 residues. The germline V gene encodes CDR1 MDHEN and CDR2 SYDVKM. V lost 10 bases and J lost 4, with 16 bases in between. The CDR3 region is CAIQGRQGTEAFF. The CDR3 nucleotides are TGTGCCATCCAAGGACGGCAGGGCACTGAAGCTTTCTTT.

This chain links TRBV27 with TRBJ1-5; weak D call: TRBD1 (6 bases). The germline V and J ends were trimmed by 5 bases and 1 base, with 18 bases remaining between them. CDR1 MNHEY and CDR2 SMNVEV come from the germline V gene (reference sequence). This CDR3 region has 17 residues. The CDR3 is CASSPPDRPKSNQPQHF. The CDR3 DNA is TGTGCCAGCAGTCCGCCAGACAGGCCCAAGAGCAATCAGCCCCAGCATTTT.

This clone is a singleton in its sample. This chain links TRBV4-2 with TRBJ2-7, with 10 bases identical to TRBD2. The V gene's germline CDR1 is LGHNA and CDR2 YNFKEQ. V was clipped by 4 bases and J by 2 bases; unmatched bases: 8. This CDR3 is 16 amino acids long. CDR3 DNA sequence: TGTGCCAGCAGCCCCGTGACTAGCGGGCTTACCTACGAGCAGTACTTC. Residues: CASSPVTSGLTYEQYF.

This chain links TRBV24-1 with TRBJ2-1; 9 nucleotides align to TRBD1. Germline V CDR1 and CDR2: KGHDR, SFDVKD. V lost 2 bases to trimming and J lost 8 bases; unmatched junction nucleotides: 9. The CDR3 contains 16 residues. CDR3 sequence: CATSDSPGQGSHEQFF. The CDR3 bases are TGTGCCACCAGTGATTCCCCGGGACAGGGCTCCCATGAGCAGTTCTTC.

The rearrangement joins TRBV19 to TRBJ2-6; tentative D call: TRBD2 (6 bases). The V gene's germline CDR1 is LNHDA and CDR2 SQIVND (reference sequence). This CDR3 is 13 amino acids long. Trimming removed 8 bases from V and 6 bases from J, with 11 bases in between. The CDR3 DNA sequence: TGTGCCAGTTGGCGGGGAGAGGCCAACGTCCTGACTTTC. Translation gives CASWRGEANVLTF.

This chain uses TRBV6-1 with TRBJ2-3, with D uncertain. The CDR3 has 12 amino acids. The V and J ends lost 1 base and 5 bases respectively, with 4 bases between them. CDR1 and CDR2 from the germline V gene are MNHNS and SASEGT. This CDR3 reads CASSEGEDTQYF. CDR3 DNA: TGTGCCAGCAGTGAAGGAGAAGATACGCAGTATTTT.

This chain connects TRBV5-5 to TRBJ2-7; TRBD2 agrees at 7 bases. Germline trimming cut 1 base from V and 2 bases from J; bases unmatched to any gene: 6. CDR3 length equals 15 residues. Germline V gene lookup returns CDR1 SGHKS and CDR2 YYEKEE (reference sequence). In DNA, the CDR3 is TGTGCCAGCAGCTTGCCCGGCGGGAGTCCCTACGAGCAGTACTTC. Its protein product is CASSLPGGSPYEQYF.

The V and J genes are TRBV19 and TRBJ2-4, with TRBD1 identical over 9 bases. CDR3 size: 15 residues. The J segment lost 8 bases and the V segment lost 5 bases, leaving 10 bases of the junction unmatched. Germline values: CDR1 LNHDA, CDR2 SQIVND (reference sequence). CDR3 protein: CASSVPTGGRDIQYF. Written as DNA, the CDR3 is TGTGCCAGTAGTGTCCCGACAGGGGGTAGAGACATTCAGTACTTC. Supplemented by reference TRBV19 and TRBJ2-4, the full variable domain reads DGGITQSPKYLFRKEGQNVTLSCEQNLNHDAMYWYRQDPGQGLRLIYYSQIVNDFQKGDIAEGYSVSREKKESFPLTVTSAQKNPTAFYLCASSVPTGGRDIQYFGAGTRLSVL.

This sequence joins TRBV7-3 and TRBJ2-1; no firm D call. CDR1 and CDR2 (germline): SGHTA, FQGTGA. This CDR3 contains 13 residues. V lost 5 bases, J lost 10 bases, and 15 bases lay in between. The CDR3 loop reads CASSTEMFNEQFF. The CDR3 coding sequence is TGTGCCAGCAGCACCGAGATGTTTAACGAGCAGTTCTTC.

This rearrangement joins TRBV10-3 to TRBJ2-7, with D perhaps TRBD2 (5 bases). Germline loops: CDR1 ENHRY, CDR2 SYGVKD. This CDR3 contains 13 residues. Trimming took off 3 bases at V and 5 bases at J, with 11 bases between the two ends. The CDR3 DNA is TGTGCCATCAGTGATAGTGGGAGTAACGAGCAGTACTTC. It translates to CAISDSGSNEQYF.

The rearrangement links TRBV19 to TRBJ1-1, with TRBD1 identical over 9 bases. CDR3 length: 17 residues. In germline, CDR1 is LNHDA, CDR2 SQIVND (reference sequence). V trimming: 7 bases; J trimming: 0 bases; junction bases outside the gene matches: 12. CDR3 sequence: CASIRNRGPYLNTEAFF. The CDR3 nucleotides read TGTGCCAGTATTAGGAACAGGGGGCCCTACCTGAACACTGAAGCTTTCTTT.

The CDR3 loop reads CASSIPTDTIYF. CDR3 bases: TGTGCCAGTAGCATACCAACGGACACCATATATTTT. The rearrangement joins TRBV19 to TRBJ1-3; D is ambiguous. Germline V gene data show CDR1 as LNHDA and CDR2 as SQIVND (reference sequence). CDR3 length: 12 amino acids. Between the trimmed V and J ends, which lost 6 bases and 8 bases, there was a span of 11 bases.

The chain recombines TRBV25-1 with TRBJ1-2, with 8 bases that match TRBD1. V lost 9 bases and J lost 7; bases outside the gene matches: 10. Per germline, CDR1 MGHDK and CDR2 SYGVNS. This CDR3 has 13 amino acids. CDR3 loop: CASSQGALPGYTF. The CDR3, as DNA: TGTGCCAGTAGCCAGGGGGCTCTACCTGGCTACACCTTC.

The chain couples TRBV30 to TRBJ2-7, with D tentatively TRBD1 (7 bases). The V end lost 0 bases, the J end lost 13 bases, and 19 bases lay between the germline ends. CDR1 is GTSNPN, CDR2 SVGIG, per germline (reference sequence). The CDR3 loop spans 13 amino acids. For the CDR3, the DNA is TGTGCCTGGAGTGTTTTATTAGGGCAGGGGGGATACTTC. This gives the protein CAWSVLLGQGGYF.

V gene TRBV11-3 combines with J gene TRBJ2-7; TRBD1 might be the D (6 bases). The V end lost 6 bases, the J end lost 4 bases, and 16 bases lay between the germline ends. This CDR3 comprises 14 residues. From germline, CDR1 is SGHNT and CDR2 YENEEA. The CDR3, as DNA: TGTGCCAGCAGATCTCGGGACAAACTATACGAGCAGTACTTC. Protein: CASRSRDKLYEQYF.

The chain employs TRBV5-1 and TRBJ1-6; TRBD1 aligns across 10 bases. This CDR3 is built from 14 residues. Germline lookup yields CDR1 SGHRS and CDR2 YFSETQ. Unmatched junction bases numbered 4, after V lost 4 bases and J lost 9 bases. CDR3 DNA sequence: TGCGCCAGCAGCCCGGGACAGGGGCGTTCACCCCTCCACTTT. It specifies CASSPGQGRSPLHF. Full variable domain (remainder filled in from reference TRBV5-1 and TRBJ1-6): KAGVTQTPRYLIKTRGQQVTLSCSPISGHRSVSWYQQTPGQGLQFLFEYFSETQRNKGNFPGRFSGRQFSNSRSEMNVSTLELGDSALYLCASSPGQGRSPLHFGNGTRLTVT.

This sequence joins TRBV11-3 and TRBJ2-3; 12 nucleotides match TRBD1. The CDR3 has 15 residues. Trimming took 4 bases from V and 5 from J; bases not matched to a gene: 4. CDR1 is SGHNT and CDR2 is YENEEA in the germline V gene. In nucleotides, the CDR3 is TGTGCCAGCAGCTCCGGGACAGGGGGCTTAGATACGCAGTATTTT. It specifies CASSSGTGGLDTQYF.

The V call is TRBV30, the J call TRBJ2-2; 9 positions match TRBD2. Germline assignment: CDR1 GTSNPN and CDR2 SVGIG (reference sequence). CDR3 size: 15 residues. The trim removed 7 bases at V and 6 bases at J, leaving 12 bases unmatched. The CDR3 DNA reads TGTGCCTCTTTTGATAGCGGGAGAGGGGCCGGGGAGCTGTTTTTT. It encodes CASFDSGRGAGELFF.

The CDR3 is CASGQEEAFF. For the CDR3, the DNA is TGTGCCTCTGGACAGGAGGAAGCTTTCTTT. The rearrangement links TRBV30 to TRBJ1-1; 7 nucleotides agree with TRBD1. The CDR3 loop spans 10 amino acids. Germline CDR1 is GTSNPN and CDR2 is SVGIG (reference sequence). Unmatched junction bases numbered 4, after V lost 7 bases and J lost 8 bases.

This sequence joins TRBV7-2 and TRBJ1-2; D uncertain. With 0 bases removed from V and 4 bases from J, the gap between germline ends came to 15 bases. This CDR3 has 16 residues. Germline assignment: CDR1 SGHTA and CDR2 FQGNSA. This CDR3 is CASSLALGQSAYGYTF. CDR3 DNA sequence: TGTGCCAGCAGCTTAGCGCTGGGCCAGTCTGCCTATGGCTACACCTTC. The full variable domain, its missing parts supplied by reference TRBV7-2 and TRBJ1-2, is GAGVSQSPSNKVTEKGKDVELRCDPISGHTALYWYRQSLGQGLEFLIYFQGNSAPDKSGLPSDRFSAERTGGSVSTLTIQRTQQEDSAVYLCASSLALGQSAYGYTFGSGTRLTVV.

The chain combines TRBV11-2 with TRBJ2-2; TRBD1 might be the D (6 bases). The germline V and J ends were trimmed by 5 bases and 1 base, with 11 bases remaining between them. There are 15 residues in the CDR3. Germline V gene lookup returns CDR1 SGHAT and CDR2 FQNNGV. The CDR3 nucleotides read TGTGCCAGCAGCCGTCCGGGACAGAACACCGGGGAGCTGTTTTTT. Residues: CASSRPGQNTGELFF.

Only a few counts were recorded for this clone. The chain recombines TRBV3-1 (or the pseudogene TRBV3-2) with TRBJ2-7, with D possibly TRBD2 on 6 matching bases. From germline, CDR1 is LGHDT and CDR2 YNNKEL (reference sequence). V lost 0 bases, J lost 7 bases, and 10 bases lay in between. The CDR3 is made up of 13 amino acids. CDR3 coding DNA: TGTGCCAGCAGCCAAGATATTGGGAGGGAGCAGTACTTC. It yields the protein CASSQDIGREQYF.

J is TRBJ2-2 and V is TRBV7-3, with 10 bases fitting TRBD2. Germline CDR1 SGHTA, CDR2 FQGTGA. V trimming: 5 bases; J trimming: 5 bases; junction bases outside the gene matches: 5. The CDR3 is 15 amino acids. CDR3 region: CASSTTSGSTGELFF. The CDR3 nucleotides are TGTGCCAGCAGCACGACTAGCGGGTCAACCGGGGAGCTGTTTTTT.

The rearrangement joins TRBV7-2 to TRBJ1-5; 8 bases align to TRBD1. CDR3 length: 16 amino acids. The germline CDR1 and CDR2 sequences are SGHTA and FQGNSA. The V segment lost 5 bases and the J segment 2 bases; nucleotides outside the gene matches: 8. CDR3 DNA: TGTGCCAGCAGCGTCCAAGCAGGGGGCGGCAATCAGCCCCAGCATTTT. Protein product: CASSVQAGGGNQPQHF.